This T cell receptor beta chain is from a study of cytomegalovirus exposure and HLA in healthy donors. After removal of 7 bases from V and 6 bases from J, the junction contained 13 bases not matched to a gene. CDR1 and CDR2 (germline): MRHNA, SNTAGT. The CDR3 covers 16 residues. Profiled with immunoSEQ multiplex PCR; TCRdb holds only in-frame clones, not every one. This table holds about 120,000 clones, around nine tenths found once. The chain joins TRBV6-4 to TRBJ1-1; 11 nucleotides line up with TRBD1. This receptor was obtained from a woman aged 18 to 35 in good health and CMV-seropositive. Sequencing input: PBMCs. Here the CDR3 DNA reads TGTGCCAGCATCGGGGCCTCGGACAGGGGGCCGCCTGAAGCTTTCTTT. This encodes CASIGASDRGPPEAFF.